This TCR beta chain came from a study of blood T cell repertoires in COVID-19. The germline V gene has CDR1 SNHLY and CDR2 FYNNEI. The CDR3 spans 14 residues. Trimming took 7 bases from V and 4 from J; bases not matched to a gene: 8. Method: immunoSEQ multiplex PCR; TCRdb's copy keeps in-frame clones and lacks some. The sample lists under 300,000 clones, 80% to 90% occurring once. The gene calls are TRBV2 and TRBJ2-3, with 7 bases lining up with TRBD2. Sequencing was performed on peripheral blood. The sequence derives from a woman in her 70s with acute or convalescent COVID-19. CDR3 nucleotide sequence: TGTGCCAGCAAGAGAACTAGCGTAGCAGATACGCAGTATTTT. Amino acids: CASKRTSVADTQYF.